The 13 T cell receptor beta chains reported below all come from one sample, sequenced in a study of T-cell memory formation after mild COVID-19. A single record per CDR3 protein comes from TCRdb applying MiXCR to the 5' RACE reads. The sample has about 560,000 distinct CDR3 sequences; approximately 18% are singletons. Sequences were obtained from PBMCs or a T cell subset sorted from them (not recorded which). The receptors stem from an adult woman who had mild COVID-19 (a few samples of this study predate the infection). Cell type and time point are not known.

A few counts support this clonotype. This sequence joins TRBV3-1 and TRBJ2-7; D not certain. CDR1 LGHDT and CDR2 YNNKEL come from the germline V gene (reference sequence). Between the trimmed V and J ends, which lost 2 bases and 5 bases, there was a span of 7 bases. This CDR3 has 12 residues. This CDR3 reads CASSQYVDEQYF. The CDR3 DNA reads as TGTGCCAGCAGCCAATACGTAGACGAGCAGTACTTC.

The chain recombines TRBV20-1 with TRBJ1-5; D is undetermined. CDR3 length: 13 amino acids. V lost 1 base and J 9 bases, leaving 13 bases between the germline ends. Germline-derived CDR1 and CDR2 are DFQATT and SNEGSKA (reference sequence). CDR3 nucleotides: TGCAGTGCTAGAGTATTGGCCGGGAGGCCCCAGCATTTT. Its translation is CSARVLAGRPQHF.

The V call is TRBV29-1, the J call TRBJ2-2; 10 bases map to TRBD1. The CDR3 consists of 15 residues. The ends lost 7 bases at V and 0 bases at J; junction bases unmatched: 5. Germline V gene sequence: CDR1 SQVTM, CDR2 ANQGSEA. The DNA for the CDR3 is TGCAGCGCCAGGACAGGGGGGGCGAACACCGGGGAGCTGTTTTTT. Translating gives CSARTGGANTGELFF.

This sequence joins TRBV2 and TRBJ2-4; D remains ambiguous. CDR3 length: 16 amino acids. The germline V gene encodes CDR1 SNHLY and CDR2 FYNNEI. The germline V and J ends were trimmed by 7 bases and 5 bases, with 21 bases remaining between them. CDR3 DNA sequence: TGTGCCAGCACCCCCCGACACGCAAGGGCCCAAAACATTCAGTACTTC. Amino acids: CASTPRHARAQNIQYF.

The chain uses TRBV3-1 and TRBJ1-6; D is undetermined. V was shortened by 6 bases and J by 7 bases, with 7 bases between the two germline ends. This CDR3 has 12 amino acids. Germline V gene data show CDR1 as LGHDT and CDR2 as YNNKEL (reference sequence). CDR3 sequence reads: CASRGSNSPLHF. Here the CDR3 DNA reads TGTGCCAGCAGGGGATCGAATTCACCCCTCCACTTT.

J is TRBJ2-7 and V is TRBV6-2 or TRBV6-3; weak D call: TRBD2 (6 bases). The CDR3 runs to 14 residues. V gave up 2 bases and J gave up 3 bases, with 11 bases separating them. Germline values: CDR1 MNHEY, CDR2 SVGEGT. The CDR3 protein is CASSYISGVYEQYF. CDR3 bases: TGTGCCAGCAGTTACATTAGCGGAGTCTACGAGCAGTACTTC.

This clonotype showed up just a few times. This sequence joins TRBV7-9 and TRBJ2-3; TRBD2 matches at 9 bases. Losses at the gene ends were 5 bases for V and 2 bases for J; bases not matched to a gene: 5. The CDR3 is 15 residues long. CDR1 is SEHNR, CDR2 FQNEAQ, per germline (reference sequence). The CDR3 DNA reads TGTGCCAGCAGCATGACTAGCGGAAACACAGATACGCAGTATTTT. It specifies CASSMTSGNTDTQYF.

V usage is TRBV5-1 and J usage is TRBJ2-7; possible D gene TRBD2, 7 bases. The germline V gene encodes CDR1 SGHRS and CDR2 YFSETQ. V was pared by 7 bases and J by 4 bases, with 18 bases between. CDR3 length equals 14 residues. This CDR3 is CASGRGQGRYEQYF. The CDR3 DNA is TGCGCCAGCGGGCGGGGGCAGGGGAGATACGAGCAGTACTTC.

The chain has TRBV6-5 and TRBJ2-3; 14 nucleotides agree with TRBD2. V shed 2 bases and J 1 base; nucleotides not matched to a gene: 5. Germline CDR1 reads MNHEY; CDR2 reads SVGAGI. The CDR3 extends over 18 amino acids. The CDR3 coding sequence is TGTGCCAGCAGTTACAGGACTAGCGGGGGGAGAGGCACAGATACGCAGTATTTT. Protein: CASSYRTSGGRGTDTQYF.

The chain couples TRBV7-2 to TRBJ2-5, with 8 bases matching TRBD2. This CDR3 has 17 residues. Germline-derived CDR1 and CDR2 are SGHTA and FQGNSA. The ends lost 5 bases at V and 0 bases at J; junction bases unmatched: 11. The CDR3 protein is CASSRKVAGRYQETQYF. The DNA of the CDR3 is TGTGCCAGCAGCCGGAAGGTAGCGGGAAGGTACCAAGAGACCCAGTACTTC.

This clonotype was picked up many times. The CDR3 nucleotides are TGTGCCAGCAGCCCCCGGACAGCGTACGAGCAGTACTTC. It codes for CASSPRTAYEQYF. This chain uses TRBV7-8 with TRBJ2-7; TRBD1 is a possible D gene (6 bases). The CDR3 contains 13 residues. Trimming pared 5 bases from V and 4 bases from J, leaving 12 bases between. The germline CDR1 and CDR2 sequences are SGHVS and FQNEAQ.

This sequence joins TRBV18 and TRBJ2-5; D gene unclear. Trimming shortened V by 4 bases and J by 5 bases, and 11 bases separated the two germline ends. Germline V gene data show CDR1 as KGHSH and CDR2 as LQKENI. CDR3 length: 13 residues. This chain's CDR3 is CASSRRFKETQYF. CDR3 sequence (DNA): TGTGCCAGCTCACGAAGGTTTAAGGAGACCCAGTACTTC. Together with reference TRBV18 and TRBJ2-5, the CDR3 gives the full variable domain: NAGVMQNPRHLVRRRGQEARLRCSPMKGHSHVYWYRQLPEEGLKFMVYLQKENIIDESGMPKERFSAEFPKEGPSILRIQQVVRGDSAAYFCASSRRFKETQYFGPGTRLLVL.

This clonotype showed up many times. The rearrangement joins TRBV11-2 to TRBJ2-7; TRBD2 might be the D (5 bases). The CDR3 is 14 amino acids. With 2 bases removed from V and 4 bases from J, the gap between germline ends came to 12 bases. Germline V gene data show CDR1 as SGHAT and CDR2 as FQNNGV. The CDR3 nucleotides read TGTGCCAGCAGCTTAAACGGCGGGCTGTACGAGCAGTACTTC. It codes for CASSLNGGLYEQYF.